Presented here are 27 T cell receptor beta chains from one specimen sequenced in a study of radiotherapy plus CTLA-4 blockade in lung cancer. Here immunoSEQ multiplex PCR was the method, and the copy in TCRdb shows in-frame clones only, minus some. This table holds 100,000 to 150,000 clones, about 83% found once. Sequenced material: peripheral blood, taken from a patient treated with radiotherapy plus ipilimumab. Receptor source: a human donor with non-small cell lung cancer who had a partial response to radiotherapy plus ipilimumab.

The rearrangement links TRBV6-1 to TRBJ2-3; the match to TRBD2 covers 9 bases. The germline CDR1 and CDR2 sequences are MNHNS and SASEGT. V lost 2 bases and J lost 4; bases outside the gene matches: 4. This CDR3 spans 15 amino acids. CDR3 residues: CASSELAGSPDTQYF. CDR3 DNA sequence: TGTGCCAGCAGTGAACTAGCGGGAAGTCCAGATACGCAGTATTTT.

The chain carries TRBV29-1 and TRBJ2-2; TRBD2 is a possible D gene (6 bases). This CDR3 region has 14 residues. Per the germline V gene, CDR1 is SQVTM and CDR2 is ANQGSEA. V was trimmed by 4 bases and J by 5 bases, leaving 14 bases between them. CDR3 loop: CSVGTGAVTGELFF. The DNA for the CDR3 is TGCAGCGTTGGGACGGGAGCCGTAACCGGGGAGCTGTTTTTT.

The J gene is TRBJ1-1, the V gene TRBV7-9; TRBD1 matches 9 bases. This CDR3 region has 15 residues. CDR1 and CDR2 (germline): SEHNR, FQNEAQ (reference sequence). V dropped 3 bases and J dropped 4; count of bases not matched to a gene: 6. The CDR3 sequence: CASSLETGGATEAFF. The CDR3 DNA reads TGTGCCAGCAGCTTGGAGACAGGGGGGGCCACTGAAGCTTTCTTT.

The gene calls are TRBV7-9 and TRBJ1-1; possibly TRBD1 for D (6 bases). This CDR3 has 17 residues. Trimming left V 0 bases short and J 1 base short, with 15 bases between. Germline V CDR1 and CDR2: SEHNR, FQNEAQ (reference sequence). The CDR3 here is CASSLAQGGGANTEAFF. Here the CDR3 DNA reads TGTGCCAGCAGCTTAGCGCAAGGGGGGGGCGCGAACACTGAAGCTTTCTTT.

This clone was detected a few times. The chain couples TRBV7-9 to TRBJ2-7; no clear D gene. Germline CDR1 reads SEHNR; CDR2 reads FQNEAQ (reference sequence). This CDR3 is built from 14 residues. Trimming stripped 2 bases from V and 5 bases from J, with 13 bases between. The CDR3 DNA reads TGTGCCAGCAGCTTAATAGGAGATTACGACGAGCAGTACTTC. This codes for CASSLIGDYDEQYF. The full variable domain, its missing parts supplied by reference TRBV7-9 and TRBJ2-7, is DTGVSQNPRHKITKRGQNVTFRCDPISEHNRLYWYRQTLGQGPEFLTYFQNEAQLEKSRLLSDRFSAERPKGSFSTLEIQRTEQGDSAMYLCASSLIGDYDEQYFGPGTRLTVT.

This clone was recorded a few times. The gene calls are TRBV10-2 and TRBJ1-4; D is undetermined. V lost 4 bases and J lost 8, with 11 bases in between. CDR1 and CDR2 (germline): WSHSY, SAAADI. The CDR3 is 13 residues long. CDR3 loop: CASSGGSGEKLFF. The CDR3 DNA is TGCGCCAGCAGTGGGGGATCGGGGGAAAAACTGTTTTTT.

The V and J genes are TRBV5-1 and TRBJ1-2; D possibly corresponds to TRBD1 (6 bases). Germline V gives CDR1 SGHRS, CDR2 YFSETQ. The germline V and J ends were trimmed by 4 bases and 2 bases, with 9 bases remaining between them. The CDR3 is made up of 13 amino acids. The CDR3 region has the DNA TGCGCCAGCAGCGGACAGAACAACTATGGCTACACCTTC. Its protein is CASSGQNNYGYTF. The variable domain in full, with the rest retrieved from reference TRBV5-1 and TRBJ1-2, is KAGVTQTPRYLIKTRGQQVTLSCSPISGHRSVSWYQQTPGQGLQFLFEYFSETQRNKGNFPGRFSGRQFSNSRSEMNVSTLELGDSALYLCASSGQNNYGYTFGSGTRLTVV.

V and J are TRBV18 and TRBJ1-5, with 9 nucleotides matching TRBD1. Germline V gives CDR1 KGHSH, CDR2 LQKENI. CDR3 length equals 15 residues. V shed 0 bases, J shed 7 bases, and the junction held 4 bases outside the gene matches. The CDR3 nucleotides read TGTGCCAGCTCACCACCGGGACAGGGTGGCCAGCCCCAGCATTTT. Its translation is CASSPPGQGGQPQHF.

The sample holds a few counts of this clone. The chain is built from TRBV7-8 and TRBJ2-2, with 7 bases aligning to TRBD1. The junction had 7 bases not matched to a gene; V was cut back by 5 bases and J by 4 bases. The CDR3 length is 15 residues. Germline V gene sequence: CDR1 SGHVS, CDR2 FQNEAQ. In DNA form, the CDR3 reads TGTGCCAGCAGCGCCTCAGGGGGAGCCACCGGGGAGCTGTTTTTT. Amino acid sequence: CASSASGGATGELFF.

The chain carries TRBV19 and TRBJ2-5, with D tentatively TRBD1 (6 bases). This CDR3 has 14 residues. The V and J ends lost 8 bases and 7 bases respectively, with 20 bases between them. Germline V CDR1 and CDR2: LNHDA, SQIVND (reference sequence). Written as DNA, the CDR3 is TGTGCCAGTTCGGGACACTCCCAATCTGGGACCCAGTACTTC. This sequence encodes CASSGHSQSGTQYF.

The CDR3 nucleotides are TGTGCCAGCAGCTTGGGACTAGCGAGAGGGTGGGACACCGGGGAGCTGTTTTTT. Translated, it gives CASSLGLARGWDTGELFF. This sequence joins TRBV7-9 and TRBJ2-2, with 10 bases lining up with TRBD2. Germline CDR1 reads SEHNR; CDR2 reads FQNEAQ (reference sequence). V dropped 3 bases and J dropped 3; count of bases not matched to a gene: 10. The CDR3 runs 18 residues.

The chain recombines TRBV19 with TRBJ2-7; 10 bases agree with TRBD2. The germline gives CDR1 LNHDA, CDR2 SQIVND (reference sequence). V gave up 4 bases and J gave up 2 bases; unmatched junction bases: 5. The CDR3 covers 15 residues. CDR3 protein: CASSTRAGGTYEQYV. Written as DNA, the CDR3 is TGTGCCAGTAGTACCAGAGCGGGAGGGACCTACGAGCAGTACGTC.

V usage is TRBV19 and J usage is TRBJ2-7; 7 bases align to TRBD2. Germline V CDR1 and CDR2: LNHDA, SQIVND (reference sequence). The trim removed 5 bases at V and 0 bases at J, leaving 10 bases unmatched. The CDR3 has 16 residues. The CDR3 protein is CASSDSRRESSYEQYF. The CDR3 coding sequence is TGTGCCAGTAGTGATTCTCGGCGGGAGAGCTCCTACGAGCAGTACTTC.

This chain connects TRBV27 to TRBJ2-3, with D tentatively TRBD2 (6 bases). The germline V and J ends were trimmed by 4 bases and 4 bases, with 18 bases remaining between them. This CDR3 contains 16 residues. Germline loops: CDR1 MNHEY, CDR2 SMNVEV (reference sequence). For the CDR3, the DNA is TGTGCCAGCAGTTCTGGTGGGAGGAGATTTTCAGATACGCAGTATTTT. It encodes CASSSGGRRFSDTQYF.

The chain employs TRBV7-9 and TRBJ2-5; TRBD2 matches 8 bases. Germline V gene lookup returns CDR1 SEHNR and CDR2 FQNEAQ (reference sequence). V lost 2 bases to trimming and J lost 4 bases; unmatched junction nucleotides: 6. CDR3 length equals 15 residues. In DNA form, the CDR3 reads TGTGCCAGCAGCTTATACGCGGGAGGAGGAGAGACCCAGTACTTC. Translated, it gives CASSLYAGGGETQYF. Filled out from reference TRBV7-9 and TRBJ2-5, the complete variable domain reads DTGVSQNPRHKITKRGQNVTFRCDPISEHNRLYWYRQTLGQGPEFLTYFQNEAQLEKSRLLSDRFSAERPKGSFSTLEIQRTEQGDSAMYLCASSLYAGGGETQYFGPGTRLLVL.

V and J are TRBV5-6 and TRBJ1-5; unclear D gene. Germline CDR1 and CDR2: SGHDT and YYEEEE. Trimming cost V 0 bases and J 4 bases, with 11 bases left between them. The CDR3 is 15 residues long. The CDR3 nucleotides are TGTGCCAGCAGCTTGGGAGGCCGGACTAATCAGCCCCAGCATTTT. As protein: CASSLGGRTNQPQHF.

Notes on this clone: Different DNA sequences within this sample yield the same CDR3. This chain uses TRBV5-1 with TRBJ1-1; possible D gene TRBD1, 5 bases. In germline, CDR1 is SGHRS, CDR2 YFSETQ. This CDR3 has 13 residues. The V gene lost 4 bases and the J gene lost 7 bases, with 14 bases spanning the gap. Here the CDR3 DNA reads TGCGCCAGCAGCCCTAAAGCGGGGGGTGAAGCTTTCTTT. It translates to CASSPKAGGEAFF.

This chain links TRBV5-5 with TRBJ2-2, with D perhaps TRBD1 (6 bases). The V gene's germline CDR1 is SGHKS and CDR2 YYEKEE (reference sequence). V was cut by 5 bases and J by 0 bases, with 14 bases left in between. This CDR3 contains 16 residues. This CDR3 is CASRWDTNANTGELFF. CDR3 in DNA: TGTGCCAGCAGATGGGACACCAACGCGAACACCGGGGAGCTGTTTTTT.

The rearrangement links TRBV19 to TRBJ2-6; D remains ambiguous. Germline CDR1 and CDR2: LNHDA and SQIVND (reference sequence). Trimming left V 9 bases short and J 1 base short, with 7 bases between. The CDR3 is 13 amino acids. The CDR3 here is CASLVSGANVLTF. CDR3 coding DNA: TGTGCCAGCCTAGTTTCTGGGGCCAACGTCCTGACTTTC.

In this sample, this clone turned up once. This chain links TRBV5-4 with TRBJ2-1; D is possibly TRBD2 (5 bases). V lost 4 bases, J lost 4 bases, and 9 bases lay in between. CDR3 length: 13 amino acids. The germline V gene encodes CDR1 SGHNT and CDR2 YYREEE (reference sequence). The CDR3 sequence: CASSPDLYNEQFF. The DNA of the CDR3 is TGTGCCAGCAGCCCGGACTTATACAATGAGCAGTTCTTC.

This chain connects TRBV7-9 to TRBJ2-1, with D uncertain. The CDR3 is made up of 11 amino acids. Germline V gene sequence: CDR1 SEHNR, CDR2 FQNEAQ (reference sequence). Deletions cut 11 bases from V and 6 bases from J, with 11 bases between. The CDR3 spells CAPEVSNEQFF. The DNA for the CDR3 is TGTGCCCCCGAGGTGTCCAATGAGCAGTTCTTC.

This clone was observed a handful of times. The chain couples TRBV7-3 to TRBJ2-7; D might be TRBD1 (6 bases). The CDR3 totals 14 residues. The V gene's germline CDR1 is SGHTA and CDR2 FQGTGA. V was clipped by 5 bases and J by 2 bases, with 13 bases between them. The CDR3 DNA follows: TGTGCCAGCAGCCTTAGACAGGCTGCCTACGAGCAGTACGTC. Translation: CASSLRQAAYEQYV.

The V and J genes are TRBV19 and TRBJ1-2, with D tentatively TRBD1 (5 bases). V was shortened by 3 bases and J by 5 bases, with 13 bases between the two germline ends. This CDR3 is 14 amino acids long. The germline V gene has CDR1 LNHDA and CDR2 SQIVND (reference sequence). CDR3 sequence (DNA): TGTGCCAGTAGTATCAGGGCAGGGTGGTATGGCTACACCTTC. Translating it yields CASSIRAGWYGYTF.

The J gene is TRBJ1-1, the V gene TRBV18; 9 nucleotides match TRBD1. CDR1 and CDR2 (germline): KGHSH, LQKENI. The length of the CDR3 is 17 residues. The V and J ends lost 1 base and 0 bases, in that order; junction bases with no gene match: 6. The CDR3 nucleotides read TGTGCCAGCTCACCACGGGGGACAGGGATCATGAACACTGAAGCTTTCTTT. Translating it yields CASSPRGTGIMNTEAFF.

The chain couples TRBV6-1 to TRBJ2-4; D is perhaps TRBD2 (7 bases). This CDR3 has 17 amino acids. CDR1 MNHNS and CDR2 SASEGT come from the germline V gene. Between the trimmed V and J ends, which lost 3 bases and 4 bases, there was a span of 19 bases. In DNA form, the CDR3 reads TGTGCCAGCAGTGACGACAGGACCCCGGGGGGAAAAAACATTCAGTACTTC. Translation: CASSDDRTPGGKNIQYF.

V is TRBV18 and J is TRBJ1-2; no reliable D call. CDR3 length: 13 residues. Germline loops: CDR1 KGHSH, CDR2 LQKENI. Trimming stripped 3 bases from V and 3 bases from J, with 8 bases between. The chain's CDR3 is CASSPTVDYGYTF. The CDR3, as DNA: TGTGCCAGCTCACCCACCGTAGACTATGGCTACACCTTC.

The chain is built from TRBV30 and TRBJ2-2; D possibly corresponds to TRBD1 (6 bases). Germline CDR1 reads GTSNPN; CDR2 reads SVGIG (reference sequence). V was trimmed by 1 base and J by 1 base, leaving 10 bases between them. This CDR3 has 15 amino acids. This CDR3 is CAWSEQGRNTGELFF. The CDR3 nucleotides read TGTGCCTGGAGTGAACAGGGTCGGAACACCGGGGAGCTGTTTTTT.